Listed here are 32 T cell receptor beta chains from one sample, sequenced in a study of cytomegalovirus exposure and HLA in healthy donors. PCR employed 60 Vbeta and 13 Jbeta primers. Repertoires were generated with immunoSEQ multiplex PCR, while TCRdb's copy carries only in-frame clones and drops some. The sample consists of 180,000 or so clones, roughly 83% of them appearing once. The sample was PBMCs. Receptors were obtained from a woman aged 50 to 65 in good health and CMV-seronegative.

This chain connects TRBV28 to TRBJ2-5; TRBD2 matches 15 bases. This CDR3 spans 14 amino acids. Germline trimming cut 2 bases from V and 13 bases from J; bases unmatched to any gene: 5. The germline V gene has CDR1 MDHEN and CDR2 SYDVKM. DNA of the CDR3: TGTGCCAGCAGTTTAGGGACTAGCGGGAGGAAAACGTACTTC. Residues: CASSLGTSGRKTYF.

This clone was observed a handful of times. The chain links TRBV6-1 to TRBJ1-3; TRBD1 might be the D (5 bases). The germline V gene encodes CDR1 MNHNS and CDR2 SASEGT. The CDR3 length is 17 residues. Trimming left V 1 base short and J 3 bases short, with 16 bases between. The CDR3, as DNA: TGTGCCAGCAGTGAAGTGGGATGGCTGGGGCTTGGAAACACCATATATTTT. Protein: CASSEVGWLGLGNTIYF.

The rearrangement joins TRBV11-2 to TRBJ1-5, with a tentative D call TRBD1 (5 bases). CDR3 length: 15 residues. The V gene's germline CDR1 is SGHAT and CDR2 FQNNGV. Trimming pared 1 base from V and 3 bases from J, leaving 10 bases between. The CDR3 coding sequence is TGTGCCAGCAGCTTAGGCCGGGACTCCAATCAGCCCCAGCATTTT. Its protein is CASSLGRDSNQPQHF.

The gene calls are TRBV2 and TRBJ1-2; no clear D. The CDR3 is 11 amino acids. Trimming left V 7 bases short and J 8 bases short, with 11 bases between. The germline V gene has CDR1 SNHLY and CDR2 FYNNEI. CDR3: CASTPWAGYTF. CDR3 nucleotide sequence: TGTGCCAGCACTCCTTGGGCCGGCTACACCTTC. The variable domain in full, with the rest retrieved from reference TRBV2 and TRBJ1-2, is EPEVTQTPSHQVTQMGQEVILRCVPISNHLYFYWYRQILGQKVEFLVSFYNNEISEKSEIFDDQFSVERPDGSNFTLKIRSTKLEDSAMYFCASTPWAGYTFGSGTRLTVV.

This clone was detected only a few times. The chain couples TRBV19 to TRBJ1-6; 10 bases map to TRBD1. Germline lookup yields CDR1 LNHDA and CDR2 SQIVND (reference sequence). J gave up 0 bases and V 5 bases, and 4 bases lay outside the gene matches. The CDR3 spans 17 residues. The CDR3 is CASSEDRGSSYNSPLHF. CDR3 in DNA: TGTGCCAGTAGTGAGGACAGGGGGAGCTCCTATAATTCACCCCTCCACTTT. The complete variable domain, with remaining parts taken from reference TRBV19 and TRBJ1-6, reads DGGITQSPKYLFRKEGQNVTLSCEQNLNHDAMYWYRQDPGQGLRLIYYSQIVNDFQKGDIAEGYSVSREKKESFPLTVTSAQKNPTAFYLCASSEDRGSSYNSPLHFGNGTRLTVT.

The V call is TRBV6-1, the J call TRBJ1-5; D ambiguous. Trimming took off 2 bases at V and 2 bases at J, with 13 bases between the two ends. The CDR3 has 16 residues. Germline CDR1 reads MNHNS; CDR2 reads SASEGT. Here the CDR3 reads CASSEWRSMGNQPQHF. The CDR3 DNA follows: TGTGCCAGCAGTGAATGGCGGTCAATGGGCAATCAGCCCCAGCATTTT.

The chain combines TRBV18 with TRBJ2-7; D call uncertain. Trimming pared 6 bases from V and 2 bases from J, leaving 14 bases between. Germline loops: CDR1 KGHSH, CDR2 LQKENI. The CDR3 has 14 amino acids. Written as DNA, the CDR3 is TGTGCCAGCTCCGCCAGAGGTTTACCCTACGAGCAGTACTTC. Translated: CASSARGLPYEQYF.

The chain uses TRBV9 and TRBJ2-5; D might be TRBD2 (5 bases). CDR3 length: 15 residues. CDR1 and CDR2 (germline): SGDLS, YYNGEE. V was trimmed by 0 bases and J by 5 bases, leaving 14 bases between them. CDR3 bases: TGTGCCAGCAGCGTAGGAGGGTGGATGGGGGAGACCCAGTACTTC. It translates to CASSVGGWMGETQYF.

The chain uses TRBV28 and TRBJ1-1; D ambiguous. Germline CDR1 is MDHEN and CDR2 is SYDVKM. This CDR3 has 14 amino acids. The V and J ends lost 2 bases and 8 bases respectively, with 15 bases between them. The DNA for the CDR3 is TGTGCCAGCAGTTTAGTCAGTAATTGGGCCGAAGCTTTCTTT. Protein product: CASSLVSNWAEAFF.

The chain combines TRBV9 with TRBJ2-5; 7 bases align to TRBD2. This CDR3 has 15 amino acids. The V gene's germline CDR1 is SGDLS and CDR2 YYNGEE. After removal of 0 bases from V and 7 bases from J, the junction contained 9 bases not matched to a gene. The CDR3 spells CASSVGGGLRGTQYF. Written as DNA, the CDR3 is TGTGCCAGCAGCGTAGGGGGGGGTCTCCGAGGGACCCAGTACTTC.

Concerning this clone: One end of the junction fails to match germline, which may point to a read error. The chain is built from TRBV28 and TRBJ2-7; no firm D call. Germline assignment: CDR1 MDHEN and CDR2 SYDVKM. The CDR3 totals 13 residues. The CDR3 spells CASRVNPLYGQYF. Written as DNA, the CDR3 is TGTGCCAGCAGGGTAAACCCACTCTACGGGCAGTACTTC.

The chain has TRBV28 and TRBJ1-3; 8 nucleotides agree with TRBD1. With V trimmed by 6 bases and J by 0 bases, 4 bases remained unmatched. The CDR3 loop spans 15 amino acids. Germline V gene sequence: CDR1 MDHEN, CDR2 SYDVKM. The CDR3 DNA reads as TGTGCCAGCAGCAAAACAGGGGGCTCTGGAAACACCATATATTTT. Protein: CASSKTGGSGNTIYF. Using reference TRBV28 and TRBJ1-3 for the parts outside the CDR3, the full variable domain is DVKVTQSSRYLVKRTGEKVFLECVQDMDHENMFWYRQDPGLGLRLIYFSYDVKMKEKGDIPEGYSVSREKKERFSLILESASTNQTSMYLCASSKTGGSGNTIYFGEGSWLTVV.

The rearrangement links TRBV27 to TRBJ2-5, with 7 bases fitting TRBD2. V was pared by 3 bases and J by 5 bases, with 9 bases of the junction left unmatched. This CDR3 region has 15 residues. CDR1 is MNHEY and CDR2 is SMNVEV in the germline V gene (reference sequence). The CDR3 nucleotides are TGTGCCAGCAGTTTGATCAGCGGGGACCGGGAGACCCAGTACTTC. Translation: CASSLISGDRETQYF.

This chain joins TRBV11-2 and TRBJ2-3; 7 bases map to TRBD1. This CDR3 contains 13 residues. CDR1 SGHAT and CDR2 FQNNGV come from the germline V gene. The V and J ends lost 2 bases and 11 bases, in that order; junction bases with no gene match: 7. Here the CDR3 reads CASSLLGTVRQYF. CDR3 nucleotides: TGTGCCAGCAGCTTACTAGGGACAGTACGGCAGTATTTT.

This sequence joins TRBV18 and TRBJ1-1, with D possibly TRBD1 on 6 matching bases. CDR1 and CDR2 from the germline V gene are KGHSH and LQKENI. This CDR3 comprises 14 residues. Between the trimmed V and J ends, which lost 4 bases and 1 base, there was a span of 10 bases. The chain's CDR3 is CASSRGHWNTEAFF. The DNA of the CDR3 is TGTGCCAGCTCACGGGGACACTGGAACACTGAAGCTTTCTTT.

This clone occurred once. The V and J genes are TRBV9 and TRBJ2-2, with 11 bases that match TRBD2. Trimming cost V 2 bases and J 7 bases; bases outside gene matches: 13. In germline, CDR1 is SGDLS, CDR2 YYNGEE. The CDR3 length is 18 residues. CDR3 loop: CASSVQLMTSGVIGELFF. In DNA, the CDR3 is TGTGCCAGCAGCGTTCAACTTATGACTAGCGGGGTTATCGGGGAGCTGTTTTTT.

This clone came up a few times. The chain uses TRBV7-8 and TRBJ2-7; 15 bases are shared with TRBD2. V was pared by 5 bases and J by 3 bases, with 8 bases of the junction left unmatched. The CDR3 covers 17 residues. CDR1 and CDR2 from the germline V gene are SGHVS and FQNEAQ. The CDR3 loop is CASSPGTSGRPLYEQYF. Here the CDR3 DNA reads TGTGCCAGCAGCCCAGGGACTAGCGGGAGGCCCCTCTACGAGCAGTACTTC.

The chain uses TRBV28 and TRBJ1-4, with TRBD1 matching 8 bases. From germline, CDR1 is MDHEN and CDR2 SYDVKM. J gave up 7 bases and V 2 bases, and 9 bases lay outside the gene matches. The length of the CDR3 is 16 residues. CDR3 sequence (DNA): TGTGCCAGCAGTTTAAGCGCACAGGGGGGTAGTGAAAAACTGTTTTTT. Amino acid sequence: CASSLSAQGGSEKLFF.

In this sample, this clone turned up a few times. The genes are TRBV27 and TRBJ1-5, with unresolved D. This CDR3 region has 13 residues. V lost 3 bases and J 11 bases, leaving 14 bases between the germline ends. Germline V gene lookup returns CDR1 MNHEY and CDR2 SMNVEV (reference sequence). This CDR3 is CASSFAVQSAQHF. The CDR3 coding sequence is TGTGCCAGCAGTTTTGCGGTACAATCAGCCCAGCATTTT.

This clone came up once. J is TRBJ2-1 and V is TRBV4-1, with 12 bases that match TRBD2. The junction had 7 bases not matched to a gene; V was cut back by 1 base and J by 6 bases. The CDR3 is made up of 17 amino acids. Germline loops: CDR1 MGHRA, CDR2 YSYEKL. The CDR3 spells CASSQVAGTSGLNEQFF. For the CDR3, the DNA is TGCGCCAGCAGCCAAGTAGCCGGGACTAGCGGGCTCAATGAGCAGTTCTTC.

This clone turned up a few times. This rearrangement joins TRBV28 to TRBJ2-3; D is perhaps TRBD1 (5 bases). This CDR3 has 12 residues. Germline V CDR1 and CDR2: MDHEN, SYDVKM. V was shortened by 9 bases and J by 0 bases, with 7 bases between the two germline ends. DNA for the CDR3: TGTGCCAGTTGGGGCAGCACAGATACGCAGTATTTT. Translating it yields CASWGSTDTQYF.

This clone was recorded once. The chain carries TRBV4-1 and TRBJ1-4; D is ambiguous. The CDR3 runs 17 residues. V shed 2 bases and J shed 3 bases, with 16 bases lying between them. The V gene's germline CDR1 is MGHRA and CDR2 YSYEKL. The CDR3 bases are TGCGCCAGCAGCCAAATTCGCGCGGGCGTCTCTAATGAAAAACTGTTTTTT. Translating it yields CASSQIRAGVSNEKLFF.

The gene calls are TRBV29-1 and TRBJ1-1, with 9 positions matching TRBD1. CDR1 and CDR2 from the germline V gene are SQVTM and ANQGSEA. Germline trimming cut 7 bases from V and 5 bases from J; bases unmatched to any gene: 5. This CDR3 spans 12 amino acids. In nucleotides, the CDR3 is TGCAGCGGGGGACAGGGTGGGACTGAAGCTTTCTTT. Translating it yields CSGGQGGTEAFF.

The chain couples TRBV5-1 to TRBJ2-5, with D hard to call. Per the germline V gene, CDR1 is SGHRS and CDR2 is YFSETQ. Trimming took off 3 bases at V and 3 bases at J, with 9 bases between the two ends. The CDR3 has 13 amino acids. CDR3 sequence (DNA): TGCGCCAGCAGCTCTGTCTCGGAAGAGACCCAGTACTTC. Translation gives CASSSVSEETQYF.

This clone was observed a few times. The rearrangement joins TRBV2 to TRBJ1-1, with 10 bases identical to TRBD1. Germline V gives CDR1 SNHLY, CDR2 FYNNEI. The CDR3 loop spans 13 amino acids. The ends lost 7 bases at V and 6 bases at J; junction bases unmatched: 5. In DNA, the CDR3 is TGTGCCAGCATGGGACAGGGGCGTTCTGAAGCTTTCTTT. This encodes CASMGQGRSEAFF.

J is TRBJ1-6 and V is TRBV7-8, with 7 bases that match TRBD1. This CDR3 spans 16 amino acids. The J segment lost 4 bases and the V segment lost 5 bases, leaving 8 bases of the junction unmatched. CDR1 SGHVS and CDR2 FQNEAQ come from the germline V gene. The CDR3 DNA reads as TGTGCCAGCAGCCCCCGACAGGGAGTGTATAATTCACCCCTCCACTTT. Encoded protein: CASSPRQGVYNSPLHF.

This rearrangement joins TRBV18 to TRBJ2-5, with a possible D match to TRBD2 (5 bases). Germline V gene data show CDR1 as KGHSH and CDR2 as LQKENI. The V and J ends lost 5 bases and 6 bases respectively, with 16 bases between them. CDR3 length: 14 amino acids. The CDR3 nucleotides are TGTGCCAGCTCATCTACCCGGGAAACTAAGACCCAGTACTTC. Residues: CASSSTRETKTQYF.

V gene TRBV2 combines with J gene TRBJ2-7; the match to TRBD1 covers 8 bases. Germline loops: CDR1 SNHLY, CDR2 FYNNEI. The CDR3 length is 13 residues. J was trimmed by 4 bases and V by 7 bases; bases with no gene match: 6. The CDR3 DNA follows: TGTGCCAGCACGTGGGACAGGTCATACGAGCAGTACTTC. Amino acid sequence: CASTWDRSYEQYF.

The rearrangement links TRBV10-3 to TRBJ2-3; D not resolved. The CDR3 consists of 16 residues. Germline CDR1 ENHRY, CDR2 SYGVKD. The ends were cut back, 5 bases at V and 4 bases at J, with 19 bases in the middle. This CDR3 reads CAISTLAARLSDTQYF. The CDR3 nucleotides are TGTGCCATCAGTACCTTGGCAGCTAGGTTATCAGATACGCAGTATTTT.

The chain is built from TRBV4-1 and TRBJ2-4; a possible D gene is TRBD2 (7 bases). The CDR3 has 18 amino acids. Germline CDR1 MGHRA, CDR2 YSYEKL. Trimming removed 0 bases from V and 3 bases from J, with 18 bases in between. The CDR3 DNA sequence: TGCGCCAGCAGCCAAGAGCTGGTAGGAGGGGGGGGCAAAAACATTCAGTACTTC. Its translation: CASSQELVGGGGKNIQYF.

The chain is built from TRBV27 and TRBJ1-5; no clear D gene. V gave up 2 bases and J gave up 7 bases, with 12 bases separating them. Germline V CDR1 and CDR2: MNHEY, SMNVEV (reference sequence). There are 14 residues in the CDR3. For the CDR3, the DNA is TGTGCCAGCAGTTTAATGGTGGGGAGGCAGCCCCAGCATTTT. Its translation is CASSLMVGRQPQHF.

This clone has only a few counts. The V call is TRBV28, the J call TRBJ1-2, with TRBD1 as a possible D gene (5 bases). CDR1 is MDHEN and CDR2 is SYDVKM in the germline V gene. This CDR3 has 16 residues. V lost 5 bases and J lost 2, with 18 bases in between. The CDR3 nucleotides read TGTGCCAGCAGTCCCTACGCTTTCGACAGAAACTATGGCTACACCTTC. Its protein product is CASSPYAFDRNYGYTF.